These T cell receptor beta chains were read from a single sample in a study of blood T cell repertoires in COVID-19. Assay: immunoSEQ multiplex PCR; the TCRdb copy retains only in-frame clones and omits some. The top ten hold 9% to 9.5% of the sample, which has hundreds of thousands of clones, roughly 90% seen once. The sample was peripheral blood. All receptors come from a man younger than 35 with active or convalescent COVID-19. Each CDR3 is given without its conserved first and last residue.

TRBV6-2/TRBV6-3	ASSYGTGKDYGYT
TRBV9	ASSPADRSYEQY
TRBV6-6	ASSSMTGVNTEAF
TRBV4-1	ASSQSLTGSDEQY
TRBV2	ASSDRGLFGNTIY
TRBV6-5	ASSYSGGSSPLH
TRBV4-2	ASSQDLGTSGGVPDTQY
TRBV19	ASTARTGRNQPQH
TRBV10-2	ASSDGIGLEAF
TRBV21-1	ASSQGPYEQY
TRBV11-2	ASSLVFAGRSNGYT
TRBV5-8	ASSLEGTSGGLSTGELF
TRBV6-6	ASSYKENSNQPQH
TRBV11-2	ASSLEGLGGYT
TRBV2	ASRADRGLSYGYT
TRBV25-1	ASSEVGTAFSYEQY
TRBV9	ASSLPRGTGEEETQY
TRBV6-1	ASSEYLGGMRNEQF
TRBV4-1	ASSQRYYRSDRMY
TRBV12-3/TRBV12-4	ASSPDRGGEQY